This T cell receptor (beta chain) was observed in a study of beta chain features in type 1 diabetes. Study background: Patients looked much like healthy donors when it came to age, gender and cell yields.

On average, the one heparinised blood draw given by each donor was approximately 100 mL. Purities over 98% were achieved in all sorted populations. All of the isolated RNA was reverse transcribed, so expressed TCRB transcripts were sequenced. The method was immunoSEQ multiplex PCR; TCRdb's version includes in-frame clones alone and lacks a portion of them. The table records about 220,000 clones, approximately 11% of them present only once. The CDR3 has 15 residues. V was cut by 6 bases and J by 3 bases, with 14 bases left in between. Looked up from germline, CDR1 is SNHLY and CDR2 is FYNNEI. This clonotype originated in a man in his late teens or twenties in good health. This chain joins TRBV2 and TRBJ2-2; D is possibly TRBD1 (6 bases). The sequenced sample consisted of central memory CD4+ T cells from blood. The CDR3 bases are TGTGCCAGCAGACGGACAGAGGGTTACACCGGGGAGCTGTTTTTT. Translating gives CASRRTEGYTGELFF.